The next 21 T cell receptor beta chains were all read from a single sample in a study of shared clonotypes between healthy human individuals. Data came from immunoSEQ multiplex PCR; TCRdb stores just in-frame clones and leaves some out. The sample has 2 million to 2.5 million clones, 90% to 95% seen once. The sample taken for sequencing was naive CD4+ T cells sorted from blood. As for subset: CD45RA+ positively selected. The receptors derive from a man aged 18 to 30 in good health.

The J gene is TRBJ2-3, the V gene TRBV9, with D possibly being TRBD2 (7 bases). Trimming cost V 3 bases and J 1 base, with 15 bases left between them. This CDR3 is built from 16 residues. CDR1 is SGDLS and CDR2 is YYNGEE in the germline V gene. Written as DNA, the CDR3 is TGTGCCAGCAGCGCAACAGGGAGGGTGGGCACAGATACGCAGTATTTT. It encodes CASSATGRVGTDTQYF. Drawing the rest from reference TRBV9 and TRBJ2-3, the complete variable domain is DSGVTQTPKHLITATGQRVTLRCSPRSGDLSVYWYQQSLDQGLQFLIQYYNGEERAKGNILERFSAQQFPDLHSELNLSSLELGDSALYFCASSATGRVGTDTQYFGPGTRLTVL.

V is TRBV18 and J is TRBJ2-5; TRBD1 agrees at 7 bases. This CDR3 is built from 15 residues. Germline V gives CDR1 KGHSH, CDR2 LQKENI. V lost 6 bases and J lost 1; bases outside the gene matches: 8. CDR3 sequence: CASSLSRQGQETQYF. In DNA form, the CDR3 reads TGTGCCAGCTCTCTTTCGCGACAGGGCCAAGAGACCCAGTACTTC.

The chain joins TRBV6-1 to TRBJ1-5; D gene unclear. The germline V gene encodes CDR1 MNHNS and CDR2 SASEGT. The CDR3 is 15 amino acids. Trimming removed 6 bases from V and 1 base from J, with 13 bases in between. The CDR3 here is CASSTFGRSNQPQHF. CDR3 in DNA: TGTGCCAGCAGCACCTTTGGGCGGAGCAATCAGCCCCAGCATTTT.

The chain carries TRBV27 and TRBJ2-7; 9 positions agree with TRBD1. The junction had 10 bases not matched to a gene; V was cut back by 8 bases and J by 2 bases. This CDR3 has 15 amino acids. CDR1 MNHEY and CDR2 SMNVEV come from the germline V gene (reference sequence). CDR3 nucleotide sequence: TGTGCCAGCTATTATCCGGGACAGGGTCCCTACGAGCAGTACTTC. Its translation: CASYYPGQGPYEQYF.

The V gene is TRBV6-4, the J gene TRBJ2-2, with 12 bases aligning to TRBD2. The CDR3 runs 15 residues. Trimming at V came to 7 bases and at J to 6 bases, leaving 6 bases not matched to a gene. Germline assignment: CDR1 MRHNA and CDR2 SNTAGT. The CDR3 DNA follows: TGTGCCAGCACCCCGGGACTAGCGGGCTCCGGGGAGCTGTTTTTT. This gives the protein CASTPGLAGSGELFF.

The chain links TRBV12-5 to TRBJ2-5; D may be TRBD2 (5 bases). Germline-derived CDR1 and CDR2 are LGHNT and FRNRAP. The CDR3 runs to 13 residues. V gave up 3 bases and J gave up 5 bases, with 10 bases separating them. The CDR3 sequence is CASGLLGSETQYF. The CDR3 region has the DNA TGTGCTAGTGGTTTACTAGGGTCGGAGACCCAGTACTTC.

Notes on this clone: Other DNA sequences within the sample encode an identical CDR3. This chain joins TRBV11-2 and TRBJ2-5; D unclear. The germline V gene encodes CDR1 SGHAT and CDR2 FQNNGV. Trimming removed 1 base at V and 5 bases at J, with 8 bases between. The length of the CDR3 is 13 residues. This CDR3 reads CASSLGVAETQYF. The CDR3 region has the DNA TGTGCCAGCAGCTTAGGGGTGGCTGAGACCCAGTACTTC.

The V and J genes are TRBV6-1 and TRBJ2-5, with 8 bases aligning to TRBD1. The CDR3 extends over 14 amino acids. After removal of 6 bases from V and 5 bases from J, the junction contained 8 bases not matched to a gene. Germline assignment: CDR1 MNHNS and CDR2 SASEGT. The CDR3 DNA reads TGTGCCAGCAGCCGAGGACAGGGTACGGAGACCCAGTACTTC. Translated, it gives CASSRGQGTETQYF.

DNA for the CDR3: TGTGCCAGCAGCTTATATGGGCCCACCGGGGAGCTGTTTTTT. Encoded protein: CASSLYGPTGELFF. The gene calls are TRBV7-2 and TRBJ2-2; D not certain. CDR3 length equals 14 residues. Trimming removed 2 bases from V and 4 bases from J, with 8 bases in between. CDR1 and CDR2 (germline): SGHTA, FQGNSA.

This chain joins TRBV27 and TRBJ1-2; 12 positions agree with TRBD1. V lost 6 bases, J lost 8 bases, and 7 bases stayed unmatched. The CDR3 sequence is 14 residues long. The germline CDR1 and CDR2 sequences are MNHEY and SMNVEV (reference sequence). Here the CDR3 reads CASRPGQGALGYTF. The CDR3 DNA follows: TGTGCCAGCAGGCCGGGACAGGGGGCGTTAGGCTACACCTTC.

This rearrangement joins TRBV11-2 to TRBJ2-2; the match to TRBD2 covers 7 bases. Germline V lookup: CDR1 SGHAT, CDR2 FQNNGV. The CDR3 consists of 20 residues. V was pared by 0 bases and J by 6 bases, with 19 bases of the junction left unmatched. The CDR3 protein is CASSLDNSWRGSLLPGELFF. CDR3 sequence (DNA): TGTGCCAGCAGCTTAGATAATAGTTGGCGCGGGAGTCTATTACCCGGGGAGCTGTTTTTT. Full variable domain (outside the CDR3, taken from reference TRBV11-2 and TRBJ2-2): EAGVAQSPRYKIIEKRQSVAFWCNPISGHATLYWYQQILGQGPKLLIQFQNNGVVDDSQLPKDRFSAERLKGVDSTLKIQPAKLEDSAVYLCASSLDNSWRGSLLPGELFFGEGSRLTVL.

The rearrangement uses TRBV7-9 and TRBJ1-4; D not resolved. There are 16 residues in the CDR3. V shed 7 bases and J shed 4 bases, with 19 bases lying between them. Looked up from germline, CDR1 is SEHNR and CDR2 is FQNEAQ (reference sequence). As DNA, the CDR3 is TGTGCCAGCAACGCCGTTACAGACCCAGATAATGAAAAACTGTTTTTT. Amino acids: CASNAVTDPDNEKLFF.

The J gene is TRBJ2-5, the V gene TRBV6-5; TRBD1 agrees at 8 bases. The CDR3 is made up of 15 amino acids. The germline CDR1 and CDR2 sequences are MNHEY and SVGAGI. V lost 2 bases to trimming and J lost 1 base; unmatched junction nucleotides: 3. This chain's CDR3 is CASSYPTGGQETQYF. CDR3 nucleotides: TGTGCCAGCAGTTACCCAACAGGGGGCCAAGAGACCCAGTACTTC.

The J gene is TRBJ2-1, the V gene TRBV10-3, with 10 bases lining up with TRBD2. Germline-derived CDR1 and CDR2 are ENHRY and SYGVKD. CDR3 length equals 16 residues. V shed 4 bases and J 9 bases; nucleotides not matched to a gene: 12. In nucleotides, the CDR3 is TGTGCCATCAGTGGGACCCTAGCGGGAGATAAAGGTGAGCAGTTCTTC. Translating gives CAISGTLAGDKGEQFF.

This chain uses TRBV5-1 with TRBJ2-5, with D tentatively TRBD1 or TRBD2 (5 bases each). The V gene's germline CDR1 is SGHRS and CDR2 YFSETQ. This CDR3 has 16 residues. The V gene lost 0 bases and the J gene lost 1 base, with 13 bases spanning the gap. The CDR3 bases are TGCGCCAGCAGCTTGGGAGGGGTAGGGGTCCAAGAGACCCAGTACTTC. Its translation is CASSLGGVGVQETQYF.

The chain recombines TRBV6-5 with TRBJ1-2; a weak D match, TRBD1 (5 bases). The CDR3 runs 14 residues. Germline values: CDR1 MNHEY, CDR2 SVGAGI. Trimming took off 2 bases at V and 4 bases at J, with 11 bases between the two ends. CDR3: CASSYVRRGYGYTF. DNA of the CDR3: TGTGCCAGCAGTTACGTCAGGAGGGGCTATGGCTACACCTTC.

V is TRBV2 and J is TRBJ1-6; D uncertain. CDR3 length: 14 amino acids. Germline V gene lookup returns CDR1 SNHLY and CDR2 FYNNEI. Trimming left V 4 bases short and J 7 bases short, with 11 bases between. CDR3 protein: CASSAGFWNSPLHF. The CDR3, as DNA: TGTGCCAGCAGTGCTGGGTTTTGGAATTCACCCCTCCACTTT.

The J gene is TRBJ1-2, the V gene TRBV10-2, with 10 bases that match TRBD1. Germline CDR1 WSHSY, CDR2 SAAADI. The CDR3 has 15 residues. V shed 10 bases and J 6 bases; nucleotides not matched to a gene: 14. The chain's CDR3 is CATHDRGPSIHGYTF. The CDR3 DNA follows: TGCGCCACCCACGACAGGGGGCCCTCCATCCATGGCTACACCTTC.

On this clone itself: A read error is possible here, since a much larger clone lies one base away. This chain connects TRBV29-1 to TRBJ1-6; weak D call: TRBD1 (6 bases). Germline CDR1 is SQVTM and CDR2 is ANQGSEA. CDR3 length: 14 amino acids. CDR3 sequence reads: CNVALVGADSPLHF. In DNA form, the CDR3 reads TGCAACGTGGCCTTAGTGGGGGCGGATTCACCCCTCCACTTT.

This chain connects TRBV7-2 to TRBJ2-7, with TRBD1 matching 9 bases. CDR1 is SGHTA and CDR2 is FQGNSA in the germline V gene. The CDR3 is 15 residues long. The V gene end was trimmed by 5 bases and the J gene end by 2 bases; junction bases not matched to a gene: 7. CDR3 DNA sequence: TGTGCCAGCAGCGCCACCGGGACAGGGCCCTACGAGCAGTACTTC. As protein: CASSATGTGPYEQYF.

This clone was detected only a few times. Different DNA sequences within this sample yield the same CDR3. V is TRBV29-1 and J is TRBJ1-2, with D unclear. Between the trimmed V and J ends, which lost 3 bases and 8 bases, there was a span of 4 bases. The CDR3 has 9 amino acids. Germline V gene data show CDR1 as SQVTM and CDR2 as ANQGSEA. The CDR3 nucleotides are TGCAGCGTTGATCGGGGCTACACCTTC. It yields the protein CSVDRGYTF.